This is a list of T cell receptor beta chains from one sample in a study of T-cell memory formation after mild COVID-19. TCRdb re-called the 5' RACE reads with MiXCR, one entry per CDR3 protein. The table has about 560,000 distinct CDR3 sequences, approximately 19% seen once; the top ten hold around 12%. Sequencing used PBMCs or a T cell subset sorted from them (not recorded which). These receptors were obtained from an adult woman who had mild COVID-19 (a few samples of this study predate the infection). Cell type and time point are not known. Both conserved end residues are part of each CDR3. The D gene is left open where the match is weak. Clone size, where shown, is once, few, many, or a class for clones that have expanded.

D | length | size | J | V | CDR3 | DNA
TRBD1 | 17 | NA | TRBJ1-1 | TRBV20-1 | CSARDLRRGLQNTEAFF | TGCAGTGCTAGAGATTTACGAAGGGGGCTACAGAACACTGAAGCTTTCTTT
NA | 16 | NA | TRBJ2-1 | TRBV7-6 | CASSLVVAGSYNEQFF | TGTGCCAGCAGCTTAGTCGTGGCCGGCTCCTACAATGAGCAGTTCTTC
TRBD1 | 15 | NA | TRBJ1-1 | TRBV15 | CATSRARTGNTEAFF | TGTGCCACCAGCAGAGCTCGGACAGGGAACACTGAAGCTTTCTTT
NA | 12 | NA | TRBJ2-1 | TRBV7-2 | CASSGGGNEQFF | TGTGCCAGCAGCGGAGGGGGGAATGAGCAGTTCTTC
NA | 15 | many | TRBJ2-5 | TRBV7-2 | CASSLGGGSQETQYF | TGTGCCAGCAGCTTAGGTGGGGGGTCCCAAGAGACCCAGTACTTC
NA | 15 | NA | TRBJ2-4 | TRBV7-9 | CASSLAGQEWDIQYF | TGTGCCAGCAGCTTAGCAGGGCAGGAGTGGGACATTCAGTACTTC
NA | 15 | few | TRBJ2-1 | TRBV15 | CATSTRGESYNEQFF | TGTGCCACCAGCACCAGGGGCGAAAGTTACAATGAGCAGTTCTTC
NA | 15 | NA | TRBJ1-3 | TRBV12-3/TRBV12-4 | CASRPADLRGNTIYF | TGTGCCAGCAGGCCTGCGGATCTACGCGGAAACACCATATATTTT
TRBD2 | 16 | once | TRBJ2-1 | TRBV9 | CASSVEAGESYNEQFF | TGTGCCAGCAGCGTAGAGGCGGGGGAATCCTACAATGAGCAGTTCTTC
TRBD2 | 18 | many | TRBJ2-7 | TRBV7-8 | CASSPRIVTSGGSYEQYF | TGTGCCAGCAGCCCCCGGATAGTGACTAGCGGGGGGTCCTACGAGCAGTACTTC
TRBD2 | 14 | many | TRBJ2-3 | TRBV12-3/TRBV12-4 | CASSWTSFTDTQYF | TGTGCCAGCAGTTGGACTAGCTTCACAGATACGCAGTATTTT
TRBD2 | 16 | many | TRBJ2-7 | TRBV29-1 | CSVQGTSFLSSYEQYF | TGCAGCGTCCAAGGGACTAGCTTCTTAAGCTCTTACGAGCAGTACTTC
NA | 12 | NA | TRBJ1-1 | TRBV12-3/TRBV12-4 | CASSPGNNEAFF | TGTGCCAGCAGTCCGGGGAACAATGAAGCTTTCTTT
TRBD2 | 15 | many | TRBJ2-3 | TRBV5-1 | CASSLRVAGGDTQYF | TGCGCCAGCAGCTTGAGAGTAGCGGGAGGAGATACGCAGTATTTT
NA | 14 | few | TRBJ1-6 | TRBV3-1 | CASSPDISNSPLHF | TGTGCCAGCAGCCCAGACATATCGAATTCACCCCTCCACTTT
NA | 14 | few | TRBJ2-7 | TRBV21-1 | CARLTGPLPYEQYF | TGTGCCAGACTGACAGGGCCCCTCCCCTACGAGCAGTACTTC
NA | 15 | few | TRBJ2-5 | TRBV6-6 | CASSYSGQDQETQYF | TGTGCCAGCAGTTACTCCGGGCAGGACCAAGAGACCCAGTACTTC
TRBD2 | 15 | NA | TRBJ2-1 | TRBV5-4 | CASRLASGRGNEQFF | TGTGCCAGCAGACTTGCTAGCGGGAGGGGGAATGAGCAGTTCTTC
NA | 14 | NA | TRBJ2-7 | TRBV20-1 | CSAWGRGYTYEKYF | TGCAGTGCTTGGGGAAGGGGGTATACCTACGAGAAGTACTTC
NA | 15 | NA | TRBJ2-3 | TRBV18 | CASSPPGRVGDTQYF | TGTGCCAGCTCACCACCGGGGAGAGTCGGAGATACGCAGTATTTT
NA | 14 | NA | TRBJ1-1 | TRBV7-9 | CASNFDSRGTEAFF | TGTGCCAGCAACTTCGACAGTAGGGGCACTGAAGCTTTCTTT
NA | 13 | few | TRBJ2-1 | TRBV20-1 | CSARDQGSGEQFF | TGCAGTGCTAGAGATCAGGGGTCAGGTGAGCAGTTCTTC
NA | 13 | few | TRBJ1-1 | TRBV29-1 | CSVCGTMNTEAFF | TGCAGCGTTTGCGGGACGATGAACACTGAAGCTTTCTTT
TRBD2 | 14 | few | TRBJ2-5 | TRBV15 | CATTAEARGGRFYF | TGTGCCACTACAGCAGAGGCTCGCGGCGGGAGGTTCTACTTC
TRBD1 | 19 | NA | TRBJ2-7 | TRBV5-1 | CASSSVGVGQGPVGLEQYF | TGCGCCAGCAGCTCTGTAGGGGTTGGACAGGGCCCAGTAGGTTTGGAGCAGTACTTC
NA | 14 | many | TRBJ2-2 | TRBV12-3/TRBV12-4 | CASSPRTNTGELFF | TGTGCCAGCAGCCCACGGACTAACACCGGGGAGCTGTTTTTT
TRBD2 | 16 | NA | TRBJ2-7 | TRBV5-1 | CASSLASGTNSYEQYF | TGCGCCAGCAGCTTGGCTTCCGGGACTAACTCCTACGAGCAGTACTTC
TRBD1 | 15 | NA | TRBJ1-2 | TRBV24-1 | CATSDYGDSLSGYTF | TGTGCCACCAGTGATTACGGGGACAGTCTATCAGGCTACACCTTC
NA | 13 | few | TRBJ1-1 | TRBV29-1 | CSVWGPTAAEAFF | TGCAGCGTCTGGGGCCCAACCGCCGCTGAAGCTTTCTTT
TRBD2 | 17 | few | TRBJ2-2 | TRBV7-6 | CASSPPGLAGRTGELFF | TGTGCCAGCAGCCCCCCTGGGCTAGCGGGAAGGACCGGGGAGCTGTTTTTT
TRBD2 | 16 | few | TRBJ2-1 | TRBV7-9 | CASSLKLAGVDNEQFF | TGTGCCAGCAGCTTAAAACTAGCGGGAGTCGACAATGAGCAGTTCTTC
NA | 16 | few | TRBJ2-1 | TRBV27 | CASSFMGAARGNEQFF | TGTGCCAGCAGTTTCATGGGGGCCGCGCGGGGCAATGAGCAGTTCTTC
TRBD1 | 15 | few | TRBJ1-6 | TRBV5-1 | CASSLAYRGLSPLHF | TGCGCCAGCAGCTTGGCTTACAGGGGCCTTTCACCCCTCCACTTT
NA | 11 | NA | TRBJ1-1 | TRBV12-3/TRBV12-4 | CASSFGDEAFF | TGTGCCAGCAGTTTCGGGGATGAAGCTTTCTTT
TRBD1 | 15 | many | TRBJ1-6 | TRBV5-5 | CASSYGTGANSPLHF | TGTGCCAGCAGCTACGGGACAGGGGCGAATTCACCCCTCCACTTT
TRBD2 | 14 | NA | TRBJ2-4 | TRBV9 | CASSVDGGGNIQYF | TGTGCCAGCAGCGTAGACGGGGGAGGGAACATTCAGTACTTC
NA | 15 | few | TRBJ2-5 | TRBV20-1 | CSARFPPGNRQTQYF | TGCAGTGCTAGATTTCCCCCCGGGAATCGGCAGACCCAGTACTTC
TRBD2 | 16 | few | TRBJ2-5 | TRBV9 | CASSAPLAGGRETQYF | TGTGCCAGCAGCGCCCCCCTAGCGGGGGGGCGAGAGACCCAGTACTTC
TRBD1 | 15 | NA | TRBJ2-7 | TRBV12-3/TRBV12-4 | CASSFLTGGHYEQYF | TGTGCCAGCAGTTTTTTGACAGGGGGTCACTACGAGCAGTACTTC
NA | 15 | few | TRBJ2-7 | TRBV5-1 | CASSLTGLFGYEQYF | TGCGCCAGCAGCTTAACAGGGCTTTTCGGCTACGAGCAGTACTTC
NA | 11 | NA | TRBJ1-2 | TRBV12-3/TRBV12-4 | CASSSMGGYTF | TGTGCCAGCAGTTCGATGGGGGGCTACACCTTC
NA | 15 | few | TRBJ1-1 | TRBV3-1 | CASSPYAGDRTEAFF | TGTGCCAGCAGTCCTTATGCGGGCGATCGGACTGAAGCTTTCTTT
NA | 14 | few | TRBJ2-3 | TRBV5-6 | CASSGVLGTDTQYF | TGTGCCAGCAGCGGAGTACTGGGCACAGATACGCAGTATTTT
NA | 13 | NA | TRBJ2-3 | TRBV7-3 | CASSPFSADTQYF | TGTGCCAGCAGCCCCTTCAGTGCAGATACGCAGTATTTT
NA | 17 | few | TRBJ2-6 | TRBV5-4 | CASSLGLWGVGANVLTF | TGTGCCAGCAGCTTGGGGCTATGGGGCGTTGGGGCCAACGTCCTGACTTTC
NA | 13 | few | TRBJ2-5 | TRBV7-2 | CASSLDSGGDQYF | TGTGCCAGCAGCCTGGACTCAGGGGGGGACCAGTACTTC